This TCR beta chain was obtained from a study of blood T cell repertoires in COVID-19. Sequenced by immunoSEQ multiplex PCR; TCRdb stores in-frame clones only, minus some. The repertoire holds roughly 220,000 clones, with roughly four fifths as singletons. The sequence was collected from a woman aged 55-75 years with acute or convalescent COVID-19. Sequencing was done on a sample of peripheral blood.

The CDR3 bases are TGTGCCAGCCCGACAGGGGTGAACACTGAAGCTTTCTTT. Its translation: CASPTGVNTEAFF. The chain is built from TRBV9 and TRBJ1-1; TRBD1 agrees at 8 bases. Losses at the gene ends were 7 bases for V and 0 bases for J; bases not matched to a gene: 2. The germline CDR1 and CDR2 sequences are SGDLS and YYNGEE. This CDR3 spans 13 amino acids. The full variable domain, with the rest looked up from reference TRBV9 and TRBJ1-1, is DSGVTQTPKHLITATGQRVTLRCSPRSGDLSVYWYQQSLDQGLQFLIQYYNGEERAKGNILERFSAQQFPDLHSELNLSSLELGDSALYFCASPTGVNTEAFFGQGTRLTVV.